What follows are 14 T cell receptor beta chains derived from one specimen sequenced in a study of cytomegalovirus exposure and HLA in healthy donors. Data came from immunoSEQ multiplex PCR; TCRdb stores just in-frame clones and leaves some out. The sample lists 160,000 or so clones; around 89% were seen once. The specimen was PBMCs. The receptors were gathered from a man aged 18 to 30 in good health and CMV-seronegative.

The V gene is TRBV10-3, the J gene TRBJ2-3, with TRBD2 matching over 13 bases. The CDR3 runs 17 residues. The ends lost 6 bases at V and 2 bases at J; junction bases unmatched: 8. Per the germline V gene, CDR1 is ENHRY and CDR2 is SYGVKD. Here the CDR3 reads CAISSGTSGALTDTQYF. Here the CDR3 DNA reads TGTGCCATCAGCTCCGGGACTAGCGGGGCCCTCACAGATACGCAGTATTTT.

The CDR3 is CASSPSGPGYNEQFF. The CDR3 nucleotides are TGCGCCAGCAGCCCCTCAGGGCCCGGGTACAATGAGCAGTTCTTC. This chain links TRBV5-1 with TRBJ2-1; D might be TRBD1 (5 bases). Germline loops: CDR1 SGHRS, CDR2 YFSETQ. Trimming left V 4 bases short and J 4 bases short, with 15 bases between. The CDR3 has 15 residues.

The V and J genes are TRBV27 and TRBJ2-7; TRBD2 matches at 11 bases. With V trimmed by 6 bases and J by 3 bases, 1 base remained unmatched. The CDR3 runs to 13 residues. The V gene's germline CDR1 is MNHEY and CDR2 SMNVEV (reference sequence). CDR3 in amino acids: CASRGLAVYEQYF. CDR3 DNA sequence: TGTGCCAGCAGGGGACTAGCGGTCTACGAGCAGTACTTC.

CDR3 nucleotides: TGTGCCAGCAGTGAAATTACAGGGGGGGAGACCCAGTACTTC. Translation gives CASSEITGGETQYF. This chain links TRBV25-1 with TRBJ2-5; 8 bases map to TRBD1. The CDR3 runs to 14 residues. Per germline, CDR1 MGHDK and CDR2 SYGVNS. After removal of 2 bases from V and 5 bases from J, the junction contained 4 bases not matched to a gene.

This rearrangement joins TRBV5-1 to TRBJ2-1; 9 bases match TRBD2. CDR1 is SGHRS and CDR2 is YFSETQ in the germline V gene. The ends lost 0 bases at V and 0 bases at J; junction bases unmatched: 10. CDR3 length: 19 residues. The CDR3 DNA is TGCGCCAGCAGCTTGGGAGCGGGAGGCCCCTATTCCTCCTACAATGAGCAGTTCTTC. Protein: CASSLGAGGPYSSYNEQFF.

This clone was counted a single time. This sequence joins TRBV13 and TRBJ2-3, with D tentatively TRBD2 (5 bases). The V end was cut by 5 bases, the J end by 2 bases, with 17 bases between. The germline V gene encodes CDR1 PRHDT and CDR2 FYEKMQ (reference sequence). The CDR3 sequence is 16 residues long. CDR3 amino acids: CASSPSGTTNTDTQYF. The CDR3 coding sequence is TGTGCCAGCAGCCCCTCGGGAACCACTAACACAGATACGCAGTATTTT.

The J gene is TRBJ1-2, the V gene TRBV29-1, with a possible D match to TRBD1 (6 bases). The CDR3 is 12 amino acids. Trimming cost V 4 bases and J 8 bases, with 14 bases left between them. Germline V gives CDR1 SQVTM, CDR2 ANQGSEA. CDR3 loop: CSVVQGLWGYTF. The CDR3 DNA reads as TGCAGCGTTGTACAGGGTCTTTGGGGCTACACCTTC. Based on the CDR3 plus reference TRBV29-1 and TRBJ1-2, the full variable domain is SAVISQKPSRDICQRGTSLTIQCQVDSQVTMMFWYRQQPGQSLTLIATANQGSEATYESGFVIDKFPISRPNLTFSTLTVSNMSPEDSSIYLCSVVQGLWGYTFGSGTRLTVV.

This sequence joins TRBV7-9 and TRBJ1-4, with TRBD1 matching over 8 bases. V dropped 5 bases and J dropped 4; count of bases not matched to a gene: 6. The CDR3 totals 15 residues. CDR1 and CDR2 from the germline V gene are SEHNR and FQNEAQ (reference sequence). CDR3 amino acids: CASSRKQGVNEKLFF. The CDR3 nucleotides read TGTGCCAGCAGCAGAAAACAGGGGGTTAATGAAAAACTGTTTTTT. The full variable domain, rest sourced from reference TRBV7-9 and TRBJ1-4, is DTGVSQNPRHKITKRGQNVTFRCDPISEHNRLYWYRQTLGQGPEFLTYFQNEAQLEKSRLLSDRFSAERPKGSFSTLEIQRTEQGDSAMYLCASSRKQGVNEKLFFGSGTQLSVL.

The CDR3 spells CASSIFSGNNEQFF. For the CDR3, the DNA is TGTGCCAGTAGTATATTCTCGGGGAACAATGAGCAGTTCTTC. The chain employs TRBV19 and TRBJ2-1, with D perhaps matching TRBD2 (5 bases). The germline CDR1 and CDR2 sequences are LNHDA and SQIVND (reference sequence). V lost 2 bases, J lost 5 bases, and 10 bases lay in between. The CDR3 loop spans 14 amino acids.

J is TRBJ1-1 and V is TRBV6-1; the D gene is possibly TRBD1 (6 bases). This CDR3 is 15 amino acids long. From germline, CDR1 is MNHNS and CDR2 SASEGT. V was clipped by 3 bases and J by 4 bases, with 15 bases between them. The CDR3: CASSDRRARGTEAFF. The CDR3 region has the DNA TGTGCCAGCAGTGACCGCAGGGCCAGGGGCACTGAAGCTTTCTTT.

The genes are TRBV6-5 and TRBJ2-7; TRBD1 agrees at 9 bases. Per the germline V gene, CDR1 is MNHEY and CDR2 is SVGAGI. Trimming took 3 bases from V and 2 from J; bases not matched to a gene: 2. CDR3 length equals 14 residues. CDR3 in DNA: TGTGCCAGCAGTTATCGACAGGGGGCCTACGAGCAGTACTTC. Amino acids: CASSYRQGAYEQYF.

CDR3 region: CASSGSDRDRGNQPQHF. The CDR3 nucleotides are TGTGCCAGCAGTGGGTCGGACAGGGATAGAGGCAATCAGCCCCAGCATTTT. This rearrangement joins TRBV6-1 to TRBJ1-5, with 8 bases aligning to TRBD1. This CDR3 has 17 residues. The trim removed 4 bases at V and 2 bases at J, leaving 10 bases unmatched. CDR1 is MNHNS and CDR2 is SASEGT in the germline V gene.

The rearrangement links TRBV30 to TRBJ1-1, with D uncertain. The CDR3 contains 11 residues. Germline assignment: CDR1 GTSNPN and CDR2 SVGIG (reference sequence). V was trimmed by 3 bases and J by 7 bases, leaving 9 bases between them. Here the CDR3 DNA reads TGTGCCTGGAGGGGGAGTGGTGAAGCTTTCTTT. Its translation: CAWRGSGEAFF. The entire variable domain, with the rest obtained from reference TRBV30 and TRBJ1-1, is as follows: SQTIHQWPATLVQPVGSPLSLECTVEGTSNPNLYWYRQAAGRGLQLLFYSVGIGQISSEVPQNLSASRPQDRQFILSSKKLLLSDSGFYLCAWRGSGEAFFGQGTRLTVV.

The V and J genes are TRBV14 and TRBJ2-7, with D tentatively TRBD2 (5 bases). V was clipped by 3 bases and J by 2 bases, with 14 bases between them. The CDR3 is 15 amino acids. Germline CDR1 and CDR2: SGHDN and FVKESK. In nucleotides, the CDR3 is TGTGCCAGCAGCCACCAACTAGGAGCTACCTACGAGCAGTACTTC. This sequence encodes CASSHQLGATYEQYF.